This T cell receptor beta chain was recorded in a study of CD4+ T cells in melanoma. Findings and limits, study-wide: Neoantigen-specific CD4+ T cells in melanoma reportedly had diverse differentiation states. CD8+ T cell, macrophage and B cell function reportedly correlated with neoantigen-specific CD4+ T cells.

In germline, CDR1 is SQVTM, CDR2 ANQGSEA. There are 13 residues in the CDR3. Data came from immunoSEQ multiplex PCR; TCRdb stores just in-frame clones and leaves some out. Altogether 40,000 to 50,000 clones are present, roughly 89% being singletons, with the ten largest covering 10% to 15%. A note on this clone: Its antigen is unidentified.

Input material: peripheral blood. The chain joins TRBV29-1 to TRBJ1-1; 12 nucleotides align to TRBD1. This receptor was obtained from a human donor with melanoma. As DNA, the CDR3 is TGCAGGGGACAGGGGGCTTTAGACACTGAAGCTTTCTTT. This encodes CRGQGALDTEAFF.